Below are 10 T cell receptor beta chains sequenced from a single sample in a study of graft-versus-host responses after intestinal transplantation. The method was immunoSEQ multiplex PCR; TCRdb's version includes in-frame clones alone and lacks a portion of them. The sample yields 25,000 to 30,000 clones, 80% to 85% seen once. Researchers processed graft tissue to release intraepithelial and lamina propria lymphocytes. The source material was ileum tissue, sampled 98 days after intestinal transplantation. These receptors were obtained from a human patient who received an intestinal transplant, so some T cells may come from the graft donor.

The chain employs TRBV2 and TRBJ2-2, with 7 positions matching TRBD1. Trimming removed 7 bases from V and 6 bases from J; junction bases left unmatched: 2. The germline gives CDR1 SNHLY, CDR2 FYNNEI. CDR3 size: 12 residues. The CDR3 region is CASNRGSGELFF. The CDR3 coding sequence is TGTGCCAGCAACAGGGGATCCGGGGAGCTGTTTTTT.

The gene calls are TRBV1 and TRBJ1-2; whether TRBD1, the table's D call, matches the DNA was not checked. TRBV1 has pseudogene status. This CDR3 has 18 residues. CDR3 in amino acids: CTSSRPRDRVSELYGYTF. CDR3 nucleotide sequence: TGCACCAGCAGCCGACCCCGGGACAGGGTTTCCGAACTATATGGCTACACCTTC.

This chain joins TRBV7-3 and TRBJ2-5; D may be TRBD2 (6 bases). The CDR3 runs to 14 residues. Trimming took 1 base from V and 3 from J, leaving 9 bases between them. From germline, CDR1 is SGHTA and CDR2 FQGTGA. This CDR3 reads CASSLNPSEETQYF. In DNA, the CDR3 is TGTGCCAGCAGCTTAAATCCTAGCGAAGAGACCCAGTACTTC.

DNA of the CDR3: TGTGCCAGCAGGCTAGGTCGGCAGCCACGATTCTCTGGGGCCAACGTCCTGACTTTC. Translated: CASRLGRQPRFSGANVLTF. V is TRBV28 and J is TRBJ2-6, with D hard to call. Trimming pared 6 bases from V and 0 bases from J, leaving 21 bases between. Germline V CDR1 and CDR2: MDHEN, SYDVKM. This CDR3 region has 19 residues.

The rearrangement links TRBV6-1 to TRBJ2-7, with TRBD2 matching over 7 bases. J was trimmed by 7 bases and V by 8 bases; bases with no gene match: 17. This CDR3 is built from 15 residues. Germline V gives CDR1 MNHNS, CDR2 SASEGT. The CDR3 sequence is CASELRGVPLGEQYF. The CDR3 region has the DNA TGTGCCAGCGAACTTCGGGGGGTCCCACTCGGGGAGCAGTACTTC.

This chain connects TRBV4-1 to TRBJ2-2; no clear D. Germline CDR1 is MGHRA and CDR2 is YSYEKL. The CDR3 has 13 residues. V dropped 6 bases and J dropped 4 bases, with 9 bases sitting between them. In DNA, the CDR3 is TGCGCCAGCAGGGACCGGACCACCGGGGAGCTGTTTTTT. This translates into CASRDRTTGELFF.

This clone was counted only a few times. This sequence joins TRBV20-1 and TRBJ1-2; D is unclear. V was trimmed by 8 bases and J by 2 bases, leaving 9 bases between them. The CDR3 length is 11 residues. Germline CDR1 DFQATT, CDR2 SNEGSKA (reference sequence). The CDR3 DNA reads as TGCAGTATCTACATAAACTATGGCTACACCTTC. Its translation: CSIYINYGYTF.

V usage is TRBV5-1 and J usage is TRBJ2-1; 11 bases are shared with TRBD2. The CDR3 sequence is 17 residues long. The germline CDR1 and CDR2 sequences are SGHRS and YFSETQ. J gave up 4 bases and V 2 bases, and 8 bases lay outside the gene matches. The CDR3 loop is CASSFSASGGLYNEQFF. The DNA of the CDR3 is TGCGCCAGCAGCTTTTCGGCTAGCGGGGGGCTTTACAATGAGCAGTTCTTC.

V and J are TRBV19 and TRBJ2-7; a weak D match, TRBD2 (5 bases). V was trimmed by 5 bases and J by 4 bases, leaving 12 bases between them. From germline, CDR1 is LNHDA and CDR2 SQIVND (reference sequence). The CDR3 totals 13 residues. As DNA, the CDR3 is TGTGCCAGTAGTCCCGGGGAAAGGTACGAGCAGTACTTC. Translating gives CASSPGERYEQYF.

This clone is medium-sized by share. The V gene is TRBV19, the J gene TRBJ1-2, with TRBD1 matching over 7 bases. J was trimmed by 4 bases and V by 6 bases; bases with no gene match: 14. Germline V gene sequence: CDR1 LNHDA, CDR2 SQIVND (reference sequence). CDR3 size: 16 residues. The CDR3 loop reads CASSRNRGTDAYGYTF. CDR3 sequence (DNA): TGTGCCAGTAGCAGAAACCGAGGGACAGACGCCTATGGCTACACCTTC.